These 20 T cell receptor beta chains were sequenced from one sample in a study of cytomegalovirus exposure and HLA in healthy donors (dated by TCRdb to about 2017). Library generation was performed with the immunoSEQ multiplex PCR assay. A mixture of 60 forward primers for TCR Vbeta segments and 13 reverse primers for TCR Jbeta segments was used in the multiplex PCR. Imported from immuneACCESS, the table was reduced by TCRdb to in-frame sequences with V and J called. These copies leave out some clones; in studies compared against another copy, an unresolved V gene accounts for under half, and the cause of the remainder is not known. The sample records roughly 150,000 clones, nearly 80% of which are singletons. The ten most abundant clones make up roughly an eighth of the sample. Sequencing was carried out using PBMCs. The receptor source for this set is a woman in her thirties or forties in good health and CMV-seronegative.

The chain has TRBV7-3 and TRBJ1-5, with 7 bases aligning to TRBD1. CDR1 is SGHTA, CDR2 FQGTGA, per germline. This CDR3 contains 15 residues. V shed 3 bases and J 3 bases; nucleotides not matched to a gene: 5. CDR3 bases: TGTGCCAGCAGCTTTGGGACAGACTTCAATCAGCCCCAGCATTTT. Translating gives CASSFGTDFNQPQHF.

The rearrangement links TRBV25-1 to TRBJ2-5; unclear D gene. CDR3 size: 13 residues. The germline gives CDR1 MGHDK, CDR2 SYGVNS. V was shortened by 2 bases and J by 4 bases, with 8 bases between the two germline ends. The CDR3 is CASSELSRETQYF. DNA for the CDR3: TGTGCCAGCAGTGAACTAAGCCGAGAGACCCAGTACTTC.

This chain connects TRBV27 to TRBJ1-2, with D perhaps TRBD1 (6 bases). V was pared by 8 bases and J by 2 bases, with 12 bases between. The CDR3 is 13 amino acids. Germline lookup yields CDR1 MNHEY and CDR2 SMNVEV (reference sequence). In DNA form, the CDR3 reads TGTGCCAGCGCAACAGGGAAGAACTATGGCTACACCTTC. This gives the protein CASATGKNYGYTF.

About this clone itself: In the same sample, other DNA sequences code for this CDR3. The CDR3 sequence: CASSPGLAGGEQYF. The CDR3 DNA is TGTGCCAGCTCACCAGGACTAGCGGGTGGTGAGCAGTACTTC. This chain connects TRBV18 to TRBJ2-7, with 11 bases lining up with TRBD2. V lost 2 bases to trimming and J lost 7 bases; unmatched junction nucleotides: 4. CDR1 is KGHSH and CDR2 is LQKENI in the germline V gene. The CDR3 totals 14 residues.

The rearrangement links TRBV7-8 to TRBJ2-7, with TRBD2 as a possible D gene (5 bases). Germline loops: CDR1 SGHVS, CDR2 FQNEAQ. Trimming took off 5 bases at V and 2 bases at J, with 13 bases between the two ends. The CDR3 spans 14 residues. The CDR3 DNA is TGTGCCAGCAGCCTCCGGGGTCCTACCTACGAGCAGTACTTC. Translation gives CASSLRGPTYEQYF.

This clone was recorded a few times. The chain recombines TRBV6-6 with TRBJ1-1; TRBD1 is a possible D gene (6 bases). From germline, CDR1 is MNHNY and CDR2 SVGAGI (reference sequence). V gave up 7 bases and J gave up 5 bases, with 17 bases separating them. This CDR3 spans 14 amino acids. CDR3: CASTIDGGATEAFF. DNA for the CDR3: TGTGCCAGCACCATAGACGGGGGGGCGACTGAAGCTTTCTTT.

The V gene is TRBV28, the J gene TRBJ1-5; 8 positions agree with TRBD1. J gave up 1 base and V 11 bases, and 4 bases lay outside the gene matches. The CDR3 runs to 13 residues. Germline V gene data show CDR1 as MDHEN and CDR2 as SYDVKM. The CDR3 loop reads CAAGDRSNQPQHF. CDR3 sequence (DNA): TGTGCCGCCGGGGACAGGAGCAATCAGCCCCAGCATTTT.

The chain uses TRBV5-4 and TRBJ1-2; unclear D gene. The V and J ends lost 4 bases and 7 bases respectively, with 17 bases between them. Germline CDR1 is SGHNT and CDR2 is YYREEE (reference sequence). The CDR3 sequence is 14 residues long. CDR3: CASSPQVGVGGYTF. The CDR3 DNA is TGTGCCAGCAGCCCCCAAGTGGGAGTGGGTGGCTACACCTTC.

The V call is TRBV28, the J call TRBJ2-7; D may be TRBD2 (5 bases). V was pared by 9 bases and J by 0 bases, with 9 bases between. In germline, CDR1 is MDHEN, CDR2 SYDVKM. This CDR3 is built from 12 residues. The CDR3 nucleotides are TGTGCCAGTGTTCGGGGCTCCTACGAGCAGTACTTC. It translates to CASVRGSYEQYF.

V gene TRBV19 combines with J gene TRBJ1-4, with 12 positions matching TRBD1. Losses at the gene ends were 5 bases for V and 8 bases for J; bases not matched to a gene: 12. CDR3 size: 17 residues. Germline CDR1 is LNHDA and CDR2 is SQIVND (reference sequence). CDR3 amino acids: CASSPPGQGARYEKLFF. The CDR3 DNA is TGTGCCAGTAGTCCCCCGGGACAGGGGGCGCGTTACGAAAAACTGTTTTTT.

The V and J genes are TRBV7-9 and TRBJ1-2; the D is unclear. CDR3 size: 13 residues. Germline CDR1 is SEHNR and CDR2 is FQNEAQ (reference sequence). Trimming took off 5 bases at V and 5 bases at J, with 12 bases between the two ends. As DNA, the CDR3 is TGTGCCAGCAGCGAGTCCGGACTTTATGGCTACACCTTC. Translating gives CASSESGLYGYTF.

In nucleotides, the CDR3 is TGTGCCATCAGCCCGCTCCAGGGTCAAAACACTGAAGCTTTCTTT. Translated: CAISPLQGQNTEAFF. This chain connects TRBV10-3 to TRBJ1-1; weak D call: TRBD1 (5 bases). CDR3 length: 15 amino acids. CDR1 is ENHRY and CDR2 is SYGVKD in the germline V gene. V lost 6 bases, J lost 2 bases, and 16 bases lay in between.

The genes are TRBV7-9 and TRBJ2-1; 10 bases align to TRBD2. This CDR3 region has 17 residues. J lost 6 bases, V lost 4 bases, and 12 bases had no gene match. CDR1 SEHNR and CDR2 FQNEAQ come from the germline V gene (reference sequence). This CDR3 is CASSSLTLAGVFNEQFF. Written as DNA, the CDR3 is TGTGCCAGCAGCTCCTTAACTCTAGCGGGAGTGTTCAATGAGCAGTTCTTC.

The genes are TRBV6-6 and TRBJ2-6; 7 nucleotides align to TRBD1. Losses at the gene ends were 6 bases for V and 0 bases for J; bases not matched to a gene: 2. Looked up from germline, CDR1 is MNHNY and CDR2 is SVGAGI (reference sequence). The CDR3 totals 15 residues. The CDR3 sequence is CASRGTDSGANVLTF. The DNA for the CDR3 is TGTGCCAGCAGGGGGACAGACTCTGGGGCCAACGTCCTGACTTTC.

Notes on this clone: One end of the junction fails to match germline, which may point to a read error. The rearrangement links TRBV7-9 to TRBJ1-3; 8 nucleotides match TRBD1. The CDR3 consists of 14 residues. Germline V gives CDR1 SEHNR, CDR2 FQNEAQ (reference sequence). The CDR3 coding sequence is TGTTCCAGCAGCGCCGGACAGGGAGGAAACACCATATATTTT. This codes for CSSSAGQGGNTIYF.

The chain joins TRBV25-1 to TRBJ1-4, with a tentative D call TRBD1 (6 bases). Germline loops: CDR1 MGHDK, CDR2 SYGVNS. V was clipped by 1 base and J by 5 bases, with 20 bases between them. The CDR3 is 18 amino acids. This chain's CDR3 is CASSELGWGTIENEKLFF. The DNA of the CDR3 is TGTGCCAGCAGTGAATTAGGCTGGGGGACAATCGAGAATGAAAAACTGTTTTTT. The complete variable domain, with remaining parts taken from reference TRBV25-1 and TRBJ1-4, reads EADIYQTPRYLVIGTGKKITLECSQTMGHDKMYWYQQDPGMELHLIHYSYGVNSTEKGDLSSESTVSRIRTEHFPLTLESARPSHTSQYLCASSELGWGTIENEKLFFGSGTQLSVL.

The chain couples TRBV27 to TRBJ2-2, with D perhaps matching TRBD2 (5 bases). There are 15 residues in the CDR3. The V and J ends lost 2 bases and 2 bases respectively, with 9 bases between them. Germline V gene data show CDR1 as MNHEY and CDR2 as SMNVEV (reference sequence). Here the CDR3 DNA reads TGTGCCAGCAGTTTAGCGGGCCTAAACACCGGGGAGCTGTTTTTT. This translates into CASSLAGLNTGELFF.

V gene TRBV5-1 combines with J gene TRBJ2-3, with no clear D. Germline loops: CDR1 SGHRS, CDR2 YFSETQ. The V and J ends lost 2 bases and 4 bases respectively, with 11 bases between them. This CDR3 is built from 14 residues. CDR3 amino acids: CASSLMNGPDTQYF. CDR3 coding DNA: TGCGCCAGCAGCTTAATGAATGGGCCAGATACGCAGTATTTT.

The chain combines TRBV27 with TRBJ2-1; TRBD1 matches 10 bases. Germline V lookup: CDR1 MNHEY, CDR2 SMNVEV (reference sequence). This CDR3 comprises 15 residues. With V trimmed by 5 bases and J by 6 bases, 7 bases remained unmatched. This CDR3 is CASSIDRGHSNEQFF. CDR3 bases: TGTGCCAGCAGTATCGACAGGGGGCATAGCAATGAGCAGTTCTTC.

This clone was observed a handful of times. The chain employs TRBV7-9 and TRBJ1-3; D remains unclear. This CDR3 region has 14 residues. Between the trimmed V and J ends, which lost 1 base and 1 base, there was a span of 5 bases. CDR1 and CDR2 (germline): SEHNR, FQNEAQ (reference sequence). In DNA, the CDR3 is TGTGCCAGCAGCTTAGGTACTTCTGGAAACACCATATATTTT. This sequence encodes CASSLGTSGNTIYF.